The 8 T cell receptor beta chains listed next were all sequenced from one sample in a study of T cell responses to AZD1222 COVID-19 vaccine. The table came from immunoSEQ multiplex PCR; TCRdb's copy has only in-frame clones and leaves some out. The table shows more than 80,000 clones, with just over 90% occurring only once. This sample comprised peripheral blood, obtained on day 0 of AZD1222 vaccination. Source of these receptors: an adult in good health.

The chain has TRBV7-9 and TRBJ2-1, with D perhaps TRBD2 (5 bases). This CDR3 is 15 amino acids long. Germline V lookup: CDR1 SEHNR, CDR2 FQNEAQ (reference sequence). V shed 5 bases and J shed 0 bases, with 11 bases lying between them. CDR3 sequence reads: CASSQSGSSYNEQFF. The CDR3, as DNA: TGTGCCAGCAGCCAGAGCGGCAGCTCCTACAATGAGCAGTTCTTC.

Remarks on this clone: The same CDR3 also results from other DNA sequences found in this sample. CDR3 nucleotides: TGTGCCAGCTCTCCCGGGACAGGGGGCGATGGCTACACCTTC. Translation gives CASSPGTGGDGYTF. V usage is TRBV18 and J usage is TRBJ1-2, with 12 bases matching TRBD1. Trimming took 6 bases from V and 6 from J; bases not matched to a gene: 5. Germline CDR1 reads KGHSH; CDR2 reads LQKENI. CDR3 length: 14 amino acids.

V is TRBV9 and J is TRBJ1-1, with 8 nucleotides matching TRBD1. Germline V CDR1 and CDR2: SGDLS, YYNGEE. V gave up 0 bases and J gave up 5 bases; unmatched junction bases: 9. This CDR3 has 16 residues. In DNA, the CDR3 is TGTGCCAGCAGCGTAGGCCAGGGGGCTTATTCAACTGAAGCTTTCTTT. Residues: CASSVGQGAYSTEAFF. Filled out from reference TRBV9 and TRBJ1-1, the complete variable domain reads DSGVTQTPKHLITATGQRVTLRCSPRSGDLSVYWYQQSLDQGLQFLIQYYNGEERAKGNILERFSAQQFPDLHSELNLSSLELGDSALYFCASSVGQGAYSTEAFFGQGTRLTVV.

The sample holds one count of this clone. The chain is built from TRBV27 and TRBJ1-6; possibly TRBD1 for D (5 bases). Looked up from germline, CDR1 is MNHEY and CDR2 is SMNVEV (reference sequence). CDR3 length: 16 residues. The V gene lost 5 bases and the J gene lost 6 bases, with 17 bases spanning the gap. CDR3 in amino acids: CASSPVRGLGNSPLHF. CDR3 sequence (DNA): TGTGCCAGCAGTCCCGTCCGGGGGTTGGGTAATTCACCCCTCCACTTT.

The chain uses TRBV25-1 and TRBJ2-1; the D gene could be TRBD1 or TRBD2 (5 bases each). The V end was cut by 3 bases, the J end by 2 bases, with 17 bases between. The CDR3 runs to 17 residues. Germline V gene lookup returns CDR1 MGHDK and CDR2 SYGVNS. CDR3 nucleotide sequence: TGTGCCAGCAGTGATGCTGACCGGGACGGGACCTACAATGAGCAGTTCTTC. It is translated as CASSDADRDGTYNEQFF.

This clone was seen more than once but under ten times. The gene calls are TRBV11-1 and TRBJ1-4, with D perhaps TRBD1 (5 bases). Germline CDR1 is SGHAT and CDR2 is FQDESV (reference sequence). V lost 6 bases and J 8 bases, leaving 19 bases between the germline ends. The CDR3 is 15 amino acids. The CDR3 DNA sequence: TGTGCCAGCAGAAAAGGGACTTTCGTGACGGAAAAACTGTTTTTT. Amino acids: CASRKGTFVTEKLFF.

The CDR3 DNA reads as TGTGCCAGCTCACCAAGGGGGCTCTATCAGCCCCAGCATTTT. Its translation is CASSPRGLYQPQHF. This chain connects TRBV18 to TRBJ1-5, with 7 bases identical to TRBD1. V shed 2 bases, J shed 5 bases, and the junction held 3 bases outside the gene matches. This CDR3 is built from 14 residues. CDR1 is KGHSH, CDR2 LQKENI, per germline.

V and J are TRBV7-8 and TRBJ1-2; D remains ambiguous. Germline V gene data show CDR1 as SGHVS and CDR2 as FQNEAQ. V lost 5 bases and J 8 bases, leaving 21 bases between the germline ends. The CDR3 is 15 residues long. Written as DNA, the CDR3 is TGTGCCAGCAGCCTCCGAATGGACGGAGCGCTGGGCTACACCTTC. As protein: CASSLRMDGALGYTF.